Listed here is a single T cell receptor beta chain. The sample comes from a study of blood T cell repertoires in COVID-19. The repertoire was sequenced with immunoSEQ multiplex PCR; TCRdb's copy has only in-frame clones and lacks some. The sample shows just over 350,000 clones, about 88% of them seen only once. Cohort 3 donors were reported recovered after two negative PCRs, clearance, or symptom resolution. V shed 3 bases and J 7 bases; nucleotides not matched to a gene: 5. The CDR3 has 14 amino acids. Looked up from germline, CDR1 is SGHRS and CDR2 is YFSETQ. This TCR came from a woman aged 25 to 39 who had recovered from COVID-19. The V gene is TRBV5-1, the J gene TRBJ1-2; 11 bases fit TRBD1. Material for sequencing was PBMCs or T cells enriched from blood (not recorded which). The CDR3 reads CASSWGQGEAGYTF. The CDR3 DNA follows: TGCGCCAGCAGCTGGGGACAGGGGGAAGCTGGCTACACCTTC. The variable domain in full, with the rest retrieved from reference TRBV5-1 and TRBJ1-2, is KAGVTQTPRYLIKTRGQQVTLSCSPISGHRSVSWYQQTPGQGLQFLFEYFSETQRNKGNFPGRFSGRQFSNSRSEMNVSTLELGDSALYLCASSWGQGEAGYTFGSGTRLTVV.